The 18 T cell receptor beta chains below were found in one sample sequenced in a study of blood T cell repertoires in COVID-19. The data were produced by immunoSEQ multiplex PCR, yet TCRdb's version contains in-frame clones alone and is incomplete. The data show approximately 310,000 clones, around 90% seen once. The sequencing input was PBMCs or T cells enriched from blood (not recorded which). These receptors were obtained from a man between 60 and 70 years old who had recovered from COVID-19.

This clone occurred once. The J gene is TRBJ1-4, the V gene TRBV5-1; maybe TRBD1 (6 bases). The V end was cut by 4 bases, the J end by 2 bases, with 12 bases between. CDR1 and CDR2 (germline): SGHRS, YFSETQ. This CDR3 has 15 amino acids. CDR3 loop: CASSPSTGTNEKLFF. CDR3 DNA sequence: TGCGCCAGCAGCCCATCAACAGGGACTAATGAAAAACTGTTTTTT.

V is TRBV2 and J is TRBJ2-4; 9 nucleotides align to TRBD1. The CDR3 totals 16 residues. The V gene end was trimmed by 6 bases and the J gene end by 7 bases; junction bases not matched to a gene: 13. From germline, CDR1 is SNHLY and CDR2 FYNNEI. Here the CDR3 reads CASRDTGTGYSNIQYF. The CDR3 DNA reads as TGTGCCAGCAGAGATACCGGGACAGGGTACTCGAACATTCAGTACTTC.

This clone was detected a few times. This chain joins TRBV5-5 and TRBJ1-1, with D unclear. The germline V gene encodes CDR1 SGHKS and CDR2 YYEKEE (reference sequence). Trimming removed 0 bases from V and 4 bases from J, with 16 bases in between. The CDR3 is 16 residues long. Here the CDR3 reads CASSLEAAVLGTEAFF. In DNA, the CDR3 is TGTGCCAGCAGCTTGGAGGCGGCCGTTTTGGGCACTGAAGCTTTCTTT.

The chain is built from TRBV10-1 and TRBJ2-4; TRBD2 aligns across 12 bases. Germline-derived CDR1 and CDR2 are WNHNN and SYGVQD (reference sequence). V lost 0 bases and J lost 13; bases outside the gene matches: 1. The CDR3 has 13 amino acids. The CDR3 region is CASSESTSGGQYF. The CDR3 DNA reads as TGCGCCAGCAGTGAGTCGACTAGCGGGGGACAGTACTTC.

The chain is built from TRBV18 and TRBJ1-1, with a possible D match to TRBD1 (6 bases). V lost 3 bases to trimming and J lost 3 bases, with 14 bases between them. Germline CDR1 is KGHSH and CDR2 is LQKENI. The CDR3 contains 15 residues. CDR3: CASSPGRGADTEAFF. CDR3 DNA: TGTGCCAGCTCACCCGGCCGGGGGGCTGACACTGAAGCTTTCTTT.

J is TRBJ2-7 and V is TRBV12-2; the DNA was not used to check the table's D call, TRBD1. TRBV12-2 is a pseudogene locus. The CDR3 has 20 residues. The CDR3 is CASRRTINRTGTSLLHEQYF. The CDR3 nucleotides read TGTGCAAGTCGCCGTACCATTAACCGGACAGGGACAAGCCTACTCCACGAGCAGTACTTC.

The V and J genes are TRBV5-6 and TRBJ2-7; D may be TRBD1 (6 bases). Germline V lookup: CDR1 SGHDT, CDR2 YYEEEE. V gave up 0 bases and J gave up 0 bases, with 10 bases separating them. This CDR3 spans 15 amino acids. CDR3 bases: TGTGCCAGCAGCTTGGCTGGACAGAGCTCCTACGAGCAGTACTTC. It specifies CASSLAGQSSYEQYF.

The V call is TRBV29-1, the J call TRBJ2-1; TRBD1 aligns across 7 bases. Trimming cost V 4 bases and J 8 bases; bases outside gene matches: 11. The CDR3 consists of 14 residues. Germline-derived CDR1 and CDR2 are SQVTM and ANQGSEA. The chain's CDR3 is CSVVLDRVYYEQFF. In nucleotides, the CDR3 is TGCAGCGTTGTCCTTGACAGGGTGTACTATGAGCAGTTCTTC.

V is TRBV2 and J is TRBJ2-1; D perhaps matches TRBD2 (6 bases). Germline lookup yields CDR1 SNHLY and CDR2 FYNNEI. Deletions cut 4 bases from V and 3 bases from J, with 13 bases between. CDR3 length equals 15 residues. The CDR3 coding sequence is TGTGCCAGCAGTGTGACTGGCGGGGACTACAATGAGCAGTTCTTC. This translates into CASSVTGGDYNEQFF. The full variable domain, completed using reference TRBV2 and TRBJ2-1, is EPEVTQTPSHQVTQMGQEVILRCVPISNHLYFYWYRQILGQKVEFLVSFYNNEISEKSEIFDDQFSVERPDGSNFTLKIRSTKLEDSAMYFCASSVTGGDYNEQFFGPGTRLTVL.

J is TRBJ1-1 and V is TRBV5-1; D perhaps matches TRBD1 (5 bases). Trimming took 2 bases from V and 0 from J, leaving 11 bases between them. The CDR3 covers 15 residues. Germline V gene data show CDR1 as SGHRS and CDR2 as YFSETQ. The CDR3 loop is CASSLTGPVNTEAFF. CDR3 DNA: TGCGCCAGCAGCTTAACAGGACCTGTGAACACTGAAGCTTTCTTT.

This chain links TRBV28 with TRBJ2-3; possible D gene TRBD2, 6 bases. The V gene's germline CDR1 is MDHEN and CDR2 SYDVKM. The CDR3 spans 14 residues. The ends were cut back, 7 bases at V and 4 bases at J, with 15 bases in the middle. The CDR3 spells CASTKRAGADTQYF. The CDR3 DNA reads as TGTGCCAGCACCAAGCGAGCGGGTGCAGATACGCAGTATTTT. Filled out from reference TRBV28 and TRBJ2-3, the complete variable domain reads DVKVTQSSRYLVKRTGEKVFLECVQDMDHENMFWYRQDPGLGLRLIYFSYDVKMKEKGDIPEGYSVSREKKERFSLILESASTNQTSMYLCASTKRAGADTQYFGPGTRLTVL.

The chain uses TRBV15 and TRBJ1-2; D call uncertain. The CDR3 consists of 15 residues. The germline gives CDR1 LNHNV, CDR2 YYDKDF (reference sequence). V lost 1 base and J 3 bases, leaving 12 bases between the germline ends. CDR3 residues: CATSRGFGAHYGYTF. The CDR3 DNA sequence: TGTGCCACCAGCAGAGGGTTTGGAGCCCACTATGGCTACACCTTC.

The rearrangement joins TRBV5-1 to TRBJ1-1; TRBD1 aligns across 8 bases. V was clipped by 0 bases and J by 2 bases; unmatched bases: 6. The CDR3 is made up of 16 amino acids. The germline CDR1 and CDR2 sequences are SGHRS and YFSETQ. CDR3 in amino acids: CASSLEMGQVNTEAFF. DNA of the CDR3: TGCGCCAGCAGCTTGGAGATGGGACAGGTAAACACTGAAGCTTTCTTT.

This chain joins TRBV6-2 or TRBV6-3 and TRBJ2-7; TRBD2 aligns across 9 bases. The CDR3 runs to 14 residues. The V gene's germline CDR1 is MNHEY and CDR2 SVGEGT. Trimming took 0 bases from V and 5 from J; bases not matched to a gene: 2. This CDR3 is CASSYSSGSNEQYF. CDR3 coding DNA: TGTGCCAGCAGTTACTCTAGCGGGAGTAACGAGCAGTACTTC.

V usage is TRBV29-1 and J usage is TRBJ1-1, with 9 bases aligning to TRBD1. Germline CDR1 and CDR2: SQVTM and ANQGSEA. The V gene end was trimmed by 8 bases and the J gene end by 5 bases; junction bases not matched to a gene: 9. This CDR3 comprises 13 residues. Here the CDR3 reads CSTLQGAVTEAFF. The CDR3 coding sequence is TGCAGCACCTTACAGGGGGCGGTAACTGAAGCTTTCTTT.

The V call is TRBV7-2, the J call TRBJ2-5; D is perhaps TRBD2 (5 bases). The CDR3 loop spans 12 amino acids. Looked up from germline, CDR1 is SGHTA and CDR2 is FQGNSA. Trimming stripped 3 bases from V and 7 bases from J, with 9 bases between. CDR3 amino acids: CASSLVEGTQYF. The CDR3 DNA follows: TGTGCCAGCAGCTTGGTAGAGGGGACCCAGTACTTC.

This chain uses TRBV4-2 with TRBJ2-1; 12 bases align to TRBD2. Losses at the gene ends were 6 bases for V and 1 base for J; bases not matched to a gene: 7. Per the germline V gene, CDR1 is LGHNA and CDR2 is YNFKEQ. This CDR3 comprises 17 residues. The CDR3 here is CASSRLAGEASYNEQFF. The CDR3 DNA follows: TGTGCCAGCAGTCGACTAGCGGGAGAGGCATCCTACAATGAGCAGTTCTTC.

This clone has just one count. The rearrangement joins TRBV27 to TRBJ2-3, with no clear D. The CDR3 loop spans 12 amino acids. Deletions cut 6 bases from V and 6 bases from J, with 10 bases between. Germline loops: CDR1 MNHEY, CDR2 SMNVEV (reference sequence). The CDR3 nucleotides are TGTGCCAGCAGCCATCTTCAGGATACGCAGTATTTT. Its translation: CASSHLQDTQYF.